This entry describes one TCR beta chain. What it binds is unknown. Profiled with immunoSEQ multiplex PCR; TCRdb holds only in-frame clones, not every one. This repertoire shows about 56,000 clones, roughly 94% found once; its top ten account for about 0.36%. Naive and memory CD4+ T cells came from enriched cryopreserved PBMCs. This entry comes from a study of CD4 T cells in relation to SARS-CoV-2 and coronaviruses. For the study at large: Convalescent patients had median age 38.5 years, range about 21 to 80. Study findings and constraints: No donor gave both pre-pandemic and post-infection samples.

Germline values: CDR1 KGHDR, CDR2 SFDVKD. This CDR3 is 15 amino acids long. The V segment lost 4 bases and the J segment 3 bases; nucleotides outside the gene matches: 3. The sequencing sample was made of naive CD4+ T cells from PBMCs. Subset defined: naive CD4+ T cells isolated by negative enrichment. This chain joins TRBV24-1 and TRBJ1-5, with 9 nucleotides matching TRBD1. The TCR sequence derives from an adult with COVID-19. The CDR3 is CATSEGTGFNQPQHF. DNA of the CDR3: TGTGCCACCAGTGAGGGGACAGGGTTCAATCAGCCCCAGCATTTT.